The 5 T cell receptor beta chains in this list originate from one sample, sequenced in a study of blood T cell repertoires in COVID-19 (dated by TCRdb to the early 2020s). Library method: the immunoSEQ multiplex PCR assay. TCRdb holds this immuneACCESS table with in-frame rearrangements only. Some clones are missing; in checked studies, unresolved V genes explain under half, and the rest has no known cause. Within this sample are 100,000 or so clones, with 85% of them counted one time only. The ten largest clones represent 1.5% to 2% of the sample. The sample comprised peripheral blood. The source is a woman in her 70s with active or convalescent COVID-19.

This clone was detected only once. The CDR3 here is CASTPMGGAYNEQFF. The CDR3 DNA is TGTGCCAGCACCCCGATGGGGGGGGCCTACAATGAGCAGTTCTTC. This chain connects TRBV7-2 to TRBJ2-1; 7 nucleotides align to TRBD2. Germline values: CDR1 SGHTA, CDR2 FQGNSA. The CDR3 loop spans 15 amino acids. V gave up 7 bases and J gave up 2 bases; unmatched junction bases: 8.

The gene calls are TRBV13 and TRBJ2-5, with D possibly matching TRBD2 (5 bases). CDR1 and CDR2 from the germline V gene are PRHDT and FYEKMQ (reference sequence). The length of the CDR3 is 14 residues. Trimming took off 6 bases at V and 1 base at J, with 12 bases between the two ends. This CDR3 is CASRRMSGQETQYF. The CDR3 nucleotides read TGTGCCAGCAGACGGATGAGCGGCCAAGAGACCCAGTACTTC. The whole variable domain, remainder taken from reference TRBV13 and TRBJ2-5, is AAGVIQSPRHLIKEKRETATLKCYPIPRHDTVYWYQQGPGQDPQFLISFYEKMQSDKGSIPDRFSAQQFSDYHSELNMSSLELGDSALYFCASRRMSGQETQYFGPGTRLLVL.

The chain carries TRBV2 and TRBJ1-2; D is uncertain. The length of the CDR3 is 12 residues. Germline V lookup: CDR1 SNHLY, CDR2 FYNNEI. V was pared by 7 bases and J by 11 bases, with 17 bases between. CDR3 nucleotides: TGTGCCAGCACCCCCGGAGCCCTTGGTTACACCTTC. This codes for CASTPGALGYTF. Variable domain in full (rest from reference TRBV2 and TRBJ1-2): EPEVTQTPSHQVTQMGQEVILRCVPISNHLYFYWYRQILGQKVEFLVSFYNNEISEKSEIFDDQFSVERPDGSNFTLKIRSTKLEDSAMYFCASTPGALGYTFGSGTRLTVV.

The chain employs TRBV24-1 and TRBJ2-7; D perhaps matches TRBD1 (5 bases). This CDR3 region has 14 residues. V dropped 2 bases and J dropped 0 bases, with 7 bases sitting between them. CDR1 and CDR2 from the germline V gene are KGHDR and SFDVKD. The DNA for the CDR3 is TGTGCCACCAGTGATTCGCAGGGCTCCTACGAGCAGTACTTC. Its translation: CATSDSQGSYEQYF.

The CDR3 loop reads CASSIWGGGGELFF. The CDR3 DNA is TGTGCCAGTAGTATCTGGGGGGGCGGCGGGGAGCTGTTTTTT. The chain is built from TRBV19 and TRBJ2-2, with D possibly matching TRBD2 (7 bases). Trimming removed 3 bases at V and 7 bases at J, with 12 bases between. There are 14 residues in the CDR3. Germline V gene data show CDR1 as LNHDA and CDR2 as SQIVND (reference sequence). The full variable domain, in which reference TRBV19 and TRBJ2-2 provide the parts outside the CDR3, is DGGITQSPKYLFRKEGQNVTLSCEQNLNHDAMYWYRQDPGQGLRLIYYSQIVNDFQKGDIAEGYSVSREKKESFPLTVTSAQKNPTAFYLCASSIWGGGGELFFGEGSRLTVL.